The entry that follows covers one T cell receptor (beta chain) sequence. This record belongs to a study of control samples from healthy donors and cancer patients. This CDR3 is built from 17 residues. The V segment lost 1 base and the J segment 2 bases; nucleotides outside the gene matches: 12. CDR1 and CDR2 (germline): SGHKS, YYEKEE (reference sequence). Using immunoSEQ multiplex PCR, the repertoire was profiled, and TCRdb retains in-frame clones only, with some absent. This table holds some 250,000 clones, over 75% found once. This receptor was obtained from a woman in her sixties with lung cancer. The sequencing input was PBMCs. The chain recombines TRBV5-5 with TRBJ2-7; TRBD2 aligns across 7 bases. The CDR3 sequence: CASSLLPLLRGAYEQYF. CDR3 coding DNA: TGTGCCAGCAGCTTGTTACCTCTCCTTCGGGGGGCCTACGAGCAGTACTTC.